The 5 T cell receptor beta chains in this list originate from one sample, sequenced in a study of T cells in tuberculosis. The time point is: new active TB diagnosis, blood taken before or within 7 days of starting treatment. Assay: immunoSEQ multiplex PCR; the TCRdb copy retains only in-frame clones and omits some. The table has about 33,000 clones, roughly 85% seen once; the top ten hold over 5%. Sequencing used PBMCs, obtained at tuberculosis diagnosis. The receptors stem from an adult with tuberculosis.

The genes are TRBV19 and TRBJ1-2; 8 bases match TRBD1. Germline loops: CDR1 LNHDA, CDR2 SQIVND (reference sequence). V lost 2 bases to trimming and J lost 8 bases; unmatched junction nucleotides: 7. The CDR3 sequence is 14 residues long. CDR3 sequence: CASSIQGAPRGYTF. CDR3 nucleotides: TGTGCCAGTAGTATACAGGGGGCCCCGCGAGGCTACACCTTC.

The chain joins TRBV11-3 to TRBJ1-1, with TRBD1 matching 7 bases. V lost 2 bases to trimming and J lost 4 bases; unmatched junction nucleotides: 7. Germline V gene data show CDR1 as SGHNT and CDR2 as YENEEA. CDR3 length: 15 residues. CDR3 DNA sequence: TGTGCCAGCAGCTTAAGGACAGGTTCGAGCACTGAAGCTTTCTTT. Encoded protein: CASSLRTGSSTEAFF.

The CDR3 sequence: CASSPDLSETQYF. The CDR3 nucleotides read TGTGCCAGCAGCCCGGACTTGAGCGAGACCCAGTACTTC. This chain uses TRBV5-6 with TRBJ2-5, with a tentative D call TRBD2 (5 bases). CDR1 and CDR2 from the germline V gene are SGHDT and YYEEEE. V gave up 4 bases and J gave up 5 bases, with 12 bases separating them. The CDR3 consists of 13 residues.

V is TRBV14 and J is TRBJ1-1; the D is unclear. Germline V lookup: CDR1 SGHDN, CDR2 FVKESK. This CDR3 has 16 residues. With 9 bases removed from V and 0 bases from J, the gap between germline ends came to 20 bases. The CDR3 coding sequence is TGTGCCAGAAATCTCAGAGGCCCTACAATGAACACTGAAGCTTTCTTT. This translates into CARNLRGPTMNTEAFF.

V gene TRBV28 combines with J gene TRBJ2-5; TRBD2 matches 7 bases. J lost 4 bases, V lost 7 bases, and 12 bases had no gene match. This CDR3 spans 15 amino acids. Germline-derived CDR1 and CDR2 are MDHEN and SYDVKM. The CDR3 region is CASTTPGGTGETQYF. The CDR3 coding sequence is TGTGCCAGCACCACGCCGGGGGGAACGGGAGAGACCCAGTACTTC.